This TCR beta chain originates from a study of cytomegalovirus exposure and HLA in healthy donors. Study-level results: Listed as cytomegalovirus-associated were 164 TCR beta chains.

PCR primers comprised 60 Vbeta and 13 Jbeta primers. Sequencing used immunoSEQ multiplex PCR; TCRdb keeps in-frame clones, though not all of them. The sample consists of more than 150,000 clones, around 76% of them appearing once. In this sample, this clone turned up once. Its specificity is unknown. Germline V gene data show CDR1 as SGHNT and CDR2 as YYREEE (reference sequence). This CDR3 is built from 15 residues. J gave up 8 bases and V 3 bases, and 4 bases lay outside the gene matches. V usage is TRBV5-4 and J usage is TRBJ2-3; 15 bases map to TRBD2. The sample was PBMCs. The source is a man in his forties in good health and CMV-seronegative. For the CDR3, the DNA is TGTGCCAGCAGCTGGGGACTAGCGGGGGGTGGTACGCAGTATTTT. Translated, it gives CASSWGLAGGGTQYF. Full variable domain (remainder filled in from reference TRBV5-4 and TRBJ2-3): ETGVTQSPTHLIKTRGQQVTLRCSSQSGHNTVSWYQQALGQGPQFIFQYYREEENGRGNFPPRFSGLQFPNYSSELNVNALELDDSALYLCASSWGLAGGGTQYFGPGTRLTVL.